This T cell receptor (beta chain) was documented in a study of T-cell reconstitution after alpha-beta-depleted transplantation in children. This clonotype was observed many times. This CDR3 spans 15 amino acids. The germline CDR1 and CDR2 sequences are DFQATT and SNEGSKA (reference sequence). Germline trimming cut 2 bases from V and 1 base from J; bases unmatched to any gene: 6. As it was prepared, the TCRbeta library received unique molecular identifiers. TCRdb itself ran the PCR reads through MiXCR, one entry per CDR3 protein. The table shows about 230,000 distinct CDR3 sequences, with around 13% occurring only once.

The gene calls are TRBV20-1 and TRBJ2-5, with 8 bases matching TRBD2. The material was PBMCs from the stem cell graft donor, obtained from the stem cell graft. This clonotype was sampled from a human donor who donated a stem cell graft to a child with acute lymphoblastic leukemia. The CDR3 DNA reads TGCAGTGCTAGAAGCGGGGGCCTCTCCCAAGAGACCCAGTACTTC. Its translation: CSARSGGLSQETQYF.